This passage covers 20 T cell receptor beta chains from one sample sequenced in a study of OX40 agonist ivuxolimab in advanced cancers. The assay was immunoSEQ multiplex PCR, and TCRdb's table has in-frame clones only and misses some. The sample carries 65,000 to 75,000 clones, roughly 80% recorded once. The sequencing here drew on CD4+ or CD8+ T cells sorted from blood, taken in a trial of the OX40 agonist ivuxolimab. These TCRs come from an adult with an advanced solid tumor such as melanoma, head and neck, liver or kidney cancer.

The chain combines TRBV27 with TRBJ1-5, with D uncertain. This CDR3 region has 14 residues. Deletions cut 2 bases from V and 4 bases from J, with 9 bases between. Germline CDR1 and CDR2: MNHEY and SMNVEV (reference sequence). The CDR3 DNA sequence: TGTGCCAGCAGTTTAGGGCGAGGGAATCAGCCCCAGCATTTT. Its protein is CASSLGRGNQPQHF.

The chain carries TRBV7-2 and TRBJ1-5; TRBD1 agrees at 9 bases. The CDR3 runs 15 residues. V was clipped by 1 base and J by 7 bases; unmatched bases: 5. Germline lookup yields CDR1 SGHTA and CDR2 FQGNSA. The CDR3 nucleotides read TGTGCCAGCAGCTTAGGGGACAGGGCAAACCAGCCCCAGCATTTT. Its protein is CASSLGDRANQPQHF.

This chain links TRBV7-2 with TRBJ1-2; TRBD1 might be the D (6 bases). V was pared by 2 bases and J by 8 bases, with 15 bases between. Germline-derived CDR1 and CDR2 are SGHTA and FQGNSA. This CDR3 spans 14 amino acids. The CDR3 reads CASSLPAGAGGYTF. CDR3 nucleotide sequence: TGTGCCAGCAGCTTACCCGCAGGGGCGGGGGGCTACACCTTC.

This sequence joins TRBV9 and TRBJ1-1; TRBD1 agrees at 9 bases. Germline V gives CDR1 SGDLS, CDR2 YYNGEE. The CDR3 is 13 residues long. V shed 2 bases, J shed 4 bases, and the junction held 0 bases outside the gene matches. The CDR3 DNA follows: TGTGCCAGCAGCGTGACAGGGGGCACTGAAGCTTTCTTT. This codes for CASSVTGGTEAFF.

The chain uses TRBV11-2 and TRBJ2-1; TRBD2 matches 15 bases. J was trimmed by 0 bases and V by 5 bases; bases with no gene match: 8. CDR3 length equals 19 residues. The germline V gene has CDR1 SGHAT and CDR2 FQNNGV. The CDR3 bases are TGTGCCAGCAGCCCGGGACTAGCGGGGGGCCGAAGCTCCTACAATGAGCAGTTCTTC. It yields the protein CASSPGLAGGRSSYNEQFF. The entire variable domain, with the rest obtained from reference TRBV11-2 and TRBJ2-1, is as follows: EAGVAQSPRYKIIEKRQSVAFWCNPISGHATLYWYQQILGQGPKLLIQFQNNGVVDDSQLPKDRFSAERLKGVDSTLKIQPAKLEDSAVYLCASSPGLAGGRSSYNEQFFGPGTRLTVL.

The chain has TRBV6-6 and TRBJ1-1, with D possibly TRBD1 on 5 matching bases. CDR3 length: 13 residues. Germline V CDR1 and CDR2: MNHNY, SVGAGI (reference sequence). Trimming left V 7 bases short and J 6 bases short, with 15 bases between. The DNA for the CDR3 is TGTGCCAGCATCAACCAGGGATCCGCTGAAGCTTTCTTT. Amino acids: CASINQGSAEAFF.

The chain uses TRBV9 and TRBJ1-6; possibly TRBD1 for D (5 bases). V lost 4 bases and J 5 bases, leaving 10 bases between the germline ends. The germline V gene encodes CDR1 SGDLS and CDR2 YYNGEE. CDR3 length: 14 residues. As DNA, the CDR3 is TGTGCCAGCAGCCCGACGGGACATAATTCACCCCTCCACTTT. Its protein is CASSPTGHNSPLHF. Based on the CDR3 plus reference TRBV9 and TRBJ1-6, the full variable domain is DSGVTQTPKHLITATGQRVTLRCSPRSGDLSVYWYQQSLDQGLQFLIQYYNGEERAKGNILERFSAQQFPDLHSELNLSSLELGDSALYFCASSPTGHNSPLHFGNGTRLTVT.

CDR3 protein: CASSAGQGRTEAFF. CDR3 in DNA: TGTGCCAGCAGCGCAGGACAGGGGCGCACTGAAGCTTTCTTT. This chain uses TRBV5-4 with TRBJ1-1, with 9 bases fitting TRBD1. This CDR3 contains 14 residues. Germline V CDR1 and CDR2: SGHNT, YYREEE (reference sequence). V lost 4 bases and J lost 4; bases outside the gene matches: 5.

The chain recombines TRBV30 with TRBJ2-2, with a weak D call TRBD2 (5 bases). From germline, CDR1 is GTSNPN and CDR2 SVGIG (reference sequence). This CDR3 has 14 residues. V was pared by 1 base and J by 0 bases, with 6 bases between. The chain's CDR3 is CAWSAGTNTGELFF. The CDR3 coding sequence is TGTGCCTGGAGTGCGGGGACGAACACCGGGGAGCTGTTTTTT.

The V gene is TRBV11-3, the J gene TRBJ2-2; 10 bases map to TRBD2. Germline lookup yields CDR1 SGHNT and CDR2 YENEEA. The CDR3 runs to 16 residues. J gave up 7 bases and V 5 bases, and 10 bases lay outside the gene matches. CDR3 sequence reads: CASSPRGLAGVGELFF. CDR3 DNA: TGTGCCAGCAGCCCCCGAGGGCTAGCGGGAGTCGGGGAGCTGTTTTTT.

The CDR3 protein is CASSLGHRGQAFF. The CDR3, as DNA: TGTGCCAGCAGTTTAGGACACAGGGGGCAAGCTTTCTTT. V and J are TRBV28 and TRBJ1-1, with TRBD1 matching 9 bases. The CDR3 is 13 residues long. With V trimmed by 2 bases and J by 9 bases, 4 bases remained unmatched. Looked up from germline, CDR1 is MDHEN and CDR2 is SYDVKM. Looking up the rest from reference TRBV28 and TRBJ1-1 gives the full variable domain: DVKVTQSSRYLVKRTGEKVFLECVQDMDHENMFWYRQDPGLGLRLIYFSYDVKMKEKGDIPEGYSVSREKKERFSLILESASTNQTSMYLCASSLGHRGQAFFGQGTRLTVV.

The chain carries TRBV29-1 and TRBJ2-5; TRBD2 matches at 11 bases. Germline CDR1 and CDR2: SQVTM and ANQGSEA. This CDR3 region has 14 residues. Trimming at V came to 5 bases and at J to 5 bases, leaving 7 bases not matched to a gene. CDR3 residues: CSVSPLAGVETQYF. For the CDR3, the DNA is TGCAGCGTTTCCCCACTAGCGGGAGTCGAGACCCAGTACTTC.

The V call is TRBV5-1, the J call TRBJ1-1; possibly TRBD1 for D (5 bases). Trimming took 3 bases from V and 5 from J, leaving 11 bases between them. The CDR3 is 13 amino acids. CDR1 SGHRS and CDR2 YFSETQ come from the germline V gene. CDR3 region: CASSSGGYTEAFF. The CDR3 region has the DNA TGCGCCAGCAGCTCGGGGGGGTATACTGAAGCTTTCTTT.

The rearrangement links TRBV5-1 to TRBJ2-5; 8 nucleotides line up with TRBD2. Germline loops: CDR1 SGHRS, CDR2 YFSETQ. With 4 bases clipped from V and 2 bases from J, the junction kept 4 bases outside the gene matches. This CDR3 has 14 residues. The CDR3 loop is CASSGGGPQETQYF. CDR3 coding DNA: TGCGCCAGCAGCGGCGGGGGGCCTCAAGAGACCCAGTACTTC.

Written as DNA, the CDR3 is TGCGCCAGCAGCCCGTCCGGGACCCCGAGTACTGAAGCTTTCTTT. As protein: CASSPSGTPSTEAFF. The chain couples TRBV5-1 to TRBJ1-1; maybe TRBD1 (5 bases). Deletions cut 4 bases from V and 5 bases from J, with 18 bases between. CDR1 is SGHRS, CDR2 YFSETQ, per germline. The CDR3 runs 15 residues.

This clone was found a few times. This CDR3 is CATRPELNTEAFF. The CDR3 region has the DNA TGTGCCACCAGACCCGAATTGAACACTGAAGCTTTCTTT. The chain joins TRBV19 to TRBJ1-1; D is unclear. Germline V lookup: CDR1 LNHDA, CDR2 SQIVND (reference sequence). The CDR3 extends over 13 amino acids. Trimming pared 10 bases from V and 0 bases from J, leaving 12 bases between.

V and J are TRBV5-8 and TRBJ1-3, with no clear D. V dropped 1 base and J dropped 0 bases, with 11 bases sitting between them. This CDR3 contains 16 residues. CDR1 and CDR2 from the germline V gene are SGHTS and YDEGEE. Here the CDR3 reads CASSLSWAFSGNTIYF. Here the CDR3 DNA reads TGTGCCAGCAGCTTGAGCTGGGCGTTCTCTGGAAACACCATATATTTT.

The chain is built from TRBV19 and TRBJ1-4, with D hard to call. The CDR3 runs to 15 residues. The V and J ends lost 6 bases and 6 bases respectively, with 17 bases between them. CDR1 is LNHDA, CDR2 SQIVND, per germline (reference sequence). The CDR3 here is CASSGRRQSDEKLFF. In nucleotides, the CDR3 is TGTGCCAGTAGCGGTAGGAGGCAGAGTGATGAAAAACTGTTTTTT.

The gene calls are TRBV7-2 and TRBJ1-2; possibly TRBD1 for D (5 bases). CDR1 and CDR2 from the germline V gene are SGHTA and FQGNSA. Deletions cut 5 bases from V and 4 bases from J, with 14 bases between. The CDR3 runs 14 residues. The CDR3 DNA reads TGTGCCAGCAGCCGGGACGGAACAACCTATGGCTACACCTTC. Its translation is CASSRDGTTYGYTF.

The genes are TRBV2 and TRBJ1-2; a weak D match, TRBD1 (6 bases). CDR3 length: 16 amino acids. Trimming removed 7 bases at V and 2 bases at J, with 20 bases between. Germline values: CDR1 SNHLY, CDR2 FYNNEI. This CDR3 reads CASIPSRTVFNYGYTF. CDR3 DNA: TGTGCCAGCATTCCGTCGCGGACAGTTTTCAACTATGGCTACACCTTC.